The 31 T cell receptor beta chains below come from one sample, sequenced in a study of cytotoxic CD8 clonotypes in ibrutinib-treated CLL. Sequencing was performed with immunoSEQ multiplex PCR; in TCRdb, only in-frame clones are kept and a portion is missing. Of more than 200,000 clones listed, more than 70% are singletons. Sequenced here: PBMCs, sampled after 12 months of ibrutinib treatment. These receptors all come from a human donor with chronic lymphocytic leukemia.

The CDR3 bases are TGTGCCAGCAGTGAAGGACTAGCGGGAGCCCCCCGAGAGACCCAGTACTTC. Translated: CASSEGLAGAPRETQYF. The J gene is TRBJ2-5, the V gene TRBV6-1; 12 bases are a match to TRBD2. Trimming removed 1 base from V and 4 bases from J; junction bases left unmatched: 7. The CDR3 length is 17 residues. In germline, CDR1 is MNHNS, CDR2 SASEGT.

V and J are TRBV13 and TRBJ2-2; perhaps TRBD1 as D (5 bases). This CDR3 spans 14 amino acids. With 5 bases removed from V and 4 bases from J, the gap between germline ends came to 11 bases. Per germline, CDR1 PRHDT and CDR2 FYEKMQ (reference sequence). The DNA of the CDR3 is TGTGCCAGCAGCCAGGGTATGGGCACCGGGGAGCTGTTTTTT. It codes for CASSQGMGTGELFF.

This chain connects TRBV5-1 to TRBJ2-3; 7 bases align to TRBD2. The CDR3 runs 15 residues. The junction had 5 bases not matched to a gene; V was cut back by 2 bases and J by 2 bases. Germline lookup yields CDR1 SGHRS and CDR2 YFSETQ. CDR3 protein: CASSLQRGPTDTQYF. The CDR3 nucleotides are TGCGCCAGCAGCTTACAGCGGGGCCCCACAGATACGCAGTATTTT.

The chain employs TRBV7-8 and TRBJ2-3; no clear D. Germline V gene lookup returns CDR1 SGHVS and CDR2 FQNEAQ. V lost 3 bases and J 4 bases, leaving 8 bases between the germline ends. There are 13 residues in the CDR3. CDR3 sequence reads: CASSFRAPDTQYF. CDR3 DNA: TGTGCCAGCAGCTTTCGAGCCCCAGATACGCAGTATTTT.

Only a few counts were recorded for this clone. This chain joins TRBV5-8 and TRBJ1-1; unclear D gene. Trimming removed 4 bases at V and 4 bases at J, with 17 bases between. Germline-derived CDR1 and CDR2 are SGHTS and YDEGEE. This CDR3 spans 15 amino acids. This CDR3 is CASSTRTVVGTEAFF. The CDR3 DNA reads TGTGCCAGCAGCACCCGGACGGTCGTTGGCACTGAAGCTTTCTTT.

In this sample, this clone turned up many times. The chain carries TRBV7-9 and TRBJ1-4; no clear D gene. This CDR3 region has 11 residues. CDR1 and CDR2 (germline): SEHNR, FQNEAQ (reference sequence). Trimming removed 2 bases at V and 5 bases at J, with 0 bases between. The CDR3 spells CASSLNEKLFF. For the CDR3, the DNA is TGTGCCAGCAGCTTAAATGAAAAACTGTTTTTT.

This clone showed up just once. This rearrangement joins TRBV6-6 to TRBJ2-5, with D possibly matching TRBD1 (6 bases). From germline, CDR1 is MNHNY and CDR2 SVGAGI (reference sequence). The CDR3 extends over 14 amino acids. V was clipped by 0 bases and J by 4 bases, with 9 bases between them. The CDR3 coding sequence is TGTGCCAGCAGTTACTCGGGGGCCCCAGAGACCCAGTACTTC. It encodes CASSYSGAPETQYF.

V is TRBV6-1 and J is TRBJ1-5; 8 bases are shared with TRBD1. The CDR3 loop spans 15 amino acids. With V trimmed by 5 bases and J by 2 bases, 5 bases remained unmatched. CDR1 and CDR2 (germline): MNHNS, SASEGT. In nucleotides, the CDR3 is TGTGCCAGCAGTTCGACAGGGGACGGCAATCAGCCCCAGCATTTT. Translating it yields CASSSTGDGNQPQHF.

The CDR3 coding sequence is TGTGCCAGTAGTCCCCCCTCCATCGGGGGCGAGCAGTACTTC. Translating it yields CASSPPSIGGEQYF. The chain employs TRBV19 and TRBJ2-7; the D gene is possibly TRBD2 (6 bases). The V gene lost 5 bases and the J gene lost 6 bases, with 17 bases spanning the gap. Germline loops: CDR1 LNHDA, CDR2 SQIVND (reference sequence). The CDR3 is made up of 14 amino acids.

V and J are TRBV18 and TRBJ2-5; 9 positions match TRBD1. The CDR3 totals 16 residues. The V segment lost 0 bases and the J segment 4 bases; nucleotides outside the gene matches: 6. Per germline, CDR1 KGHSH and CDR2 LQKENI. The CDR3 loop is CASSPPGQGFGETQYF. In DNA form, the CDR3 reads TGTGCCAGCTCACCACCGGGACAGGGTTTTGGAGAGACCCAGTACTTC.

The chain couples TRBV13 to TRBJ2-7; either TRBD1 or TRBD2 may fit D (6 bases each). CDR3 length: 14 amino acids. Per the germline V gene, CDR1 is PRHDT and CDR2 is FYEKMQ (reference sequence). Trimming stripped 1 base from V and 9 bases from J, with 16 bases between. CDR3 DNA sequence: TGTGCCAGCAGCTTAGAGGCCCCCGAGGGGGGGCAGTACTTC. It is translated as CASSLEAPEGGQYF.

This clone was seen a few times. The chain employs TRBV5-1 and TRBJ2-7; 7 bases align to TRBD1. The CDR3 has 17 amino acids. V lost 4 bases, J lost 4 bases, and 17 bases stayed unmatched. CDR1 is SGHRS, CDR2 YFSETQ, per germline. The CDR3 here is CASSQNRIDRDGYEQYF. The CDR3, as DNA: TGCGCCAGCAGCCAGAATAGAATAGACAGGGACGGATACGAGCAGTACTTC.

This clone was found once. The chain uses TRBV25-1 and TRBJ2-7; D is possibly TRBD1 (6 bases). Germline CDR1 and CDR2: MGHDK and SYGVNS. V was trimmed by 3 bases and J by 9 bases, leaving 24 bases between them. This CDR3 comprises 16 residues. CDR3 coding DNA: TGTGCCAGCAGTGACCCCGGAGCAGGGGCCACTAAACCGCAGTACTTC. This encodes CASSDPGAGATKPQYF.

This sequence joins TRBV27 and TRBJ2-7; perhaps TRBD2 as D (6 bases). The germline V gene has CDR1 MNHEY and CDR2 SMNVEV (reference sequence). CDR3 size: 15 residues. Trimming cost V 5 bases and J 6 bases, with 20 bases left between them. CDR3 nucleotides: TGTGCCAGCAGTCTCAATACCCCCGCGGGGAGCGAGCAGTACTTC. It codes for CASSLNTPAGSEQYF.

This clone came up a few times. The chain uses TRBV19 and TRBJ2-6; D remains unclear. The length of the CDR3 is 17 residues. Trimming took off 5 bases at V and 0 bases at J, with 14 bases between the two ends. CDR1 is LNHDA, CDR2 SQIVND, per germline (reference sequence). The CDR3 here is CASSLDLTLSGANVLTF. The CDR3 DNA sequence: TGTGCCAGTAGTTTGGACCTAACCCTCTCTGGGGCCAACGTCCTGACTTTC.

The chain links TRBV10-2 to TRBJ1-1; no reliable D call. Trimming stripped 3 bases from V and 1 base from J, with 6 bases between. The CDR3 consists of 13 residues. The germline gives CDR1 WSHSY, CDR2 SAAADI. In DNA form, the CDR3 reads TGCGCCAGCAGTGACCCGACGAACACTGAAGCTTTCTTT. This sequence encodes CASSDPTNTEAFF.

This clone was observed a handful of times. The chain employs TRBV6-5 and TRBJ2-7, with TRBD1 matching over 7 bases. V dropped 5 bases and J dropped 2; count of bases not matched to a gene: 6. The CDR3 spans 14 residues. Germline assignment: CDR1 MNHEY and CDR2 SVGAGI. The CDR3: CASSDPDRAYEQYF. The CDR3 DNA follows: TGTGCCAGCAGTGACCCAGACAGGGCCTACGAGCAGTACTTC.

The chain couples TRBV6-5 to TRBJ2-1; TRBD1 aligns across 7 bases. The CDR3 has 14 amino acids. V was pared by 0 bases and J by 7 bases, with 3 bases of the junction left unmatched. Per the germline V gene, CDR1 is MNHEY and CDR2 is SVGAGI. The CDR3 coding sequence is TGTGCCAGCAGTTACTCCAACAGGGGAAATGAGCAGTTCTTC. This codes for CASSYSNRGNEQFF.

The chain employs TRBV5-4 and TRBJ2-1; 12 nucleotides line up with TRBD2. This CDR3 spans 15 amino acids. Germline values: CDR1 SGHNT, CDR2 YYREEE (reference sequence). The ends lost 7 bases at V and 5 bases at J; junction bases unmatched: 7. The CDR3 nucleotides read TGTGCCAGCGCTAGCCGACTAGCGGGGGACAATGAGCAGTTCTTC. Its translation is CASASRLAGDNEQFF.

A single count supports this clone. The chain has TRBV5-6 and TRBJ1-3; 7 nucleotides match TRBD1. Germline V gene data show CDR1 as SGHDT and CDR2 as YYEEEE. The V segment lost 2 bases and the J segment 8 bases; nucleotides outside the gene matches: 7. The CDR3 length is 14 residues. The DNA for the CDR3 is TGTGCCAGCAGCTTCCTGACAGGGCGGGACACCATATATTTT. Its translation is CASSFLTGRDTIYF. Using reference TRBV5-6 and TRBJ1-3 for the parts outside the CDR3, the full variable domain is DAGVTQSPTHLIKTRGQQVTLRCSPKSGHDTVSWYQQALGQGPQFIFQYYEEEERQRGNFPDRFSGHQFPNYSSELNVNALLLGDSALYLCASSFLTGRDTIYFGEGSWLTVV.

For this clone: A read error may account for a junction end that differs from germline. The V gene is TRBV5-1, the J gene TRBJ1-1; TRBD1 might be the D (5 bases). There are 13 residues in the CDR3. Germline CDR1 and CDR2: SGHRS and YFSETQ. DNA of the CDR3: TGCGCCAGCAGCGTCGAGGGGAACGCTGAAGCTTTCTTT. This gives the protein CASSVEGNAEAFF.

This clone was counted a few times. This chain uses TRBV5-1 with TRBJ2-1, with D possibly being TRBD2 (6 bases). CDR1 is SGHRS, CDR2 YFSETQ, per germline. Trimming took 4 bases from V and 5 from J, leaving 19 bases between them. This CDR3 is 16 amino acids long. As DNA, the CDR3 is TGCGCCAGCAGCCCCCTCCCAGGAGGGGCTGACAATGAGCAGTTCTTC. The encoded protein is CASSPLPGGADNEQFF.

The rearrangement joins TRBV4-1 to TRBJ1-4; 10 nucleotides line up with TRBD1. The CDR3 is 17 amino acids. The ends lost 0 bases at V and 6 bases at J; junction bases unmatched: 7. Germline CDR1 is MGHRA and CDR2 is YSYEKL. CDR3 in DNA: TGCGCCAGCAGCCAAGATGAAGGGACAGGGGATTATGAAAAACTGTTTTTT. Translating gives CASSQDEGTGDYEKLFF.

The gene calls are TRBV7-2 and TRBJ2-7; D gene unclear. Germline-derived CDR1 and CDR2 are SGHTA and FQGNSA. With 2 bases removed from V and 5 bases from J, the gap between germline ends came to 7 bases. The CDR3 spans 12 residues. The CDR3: CASSLRFHEQYF. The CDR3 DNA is TGTGCCAGCAGCTTACGGTTCCACGAGCAGTACTTC.

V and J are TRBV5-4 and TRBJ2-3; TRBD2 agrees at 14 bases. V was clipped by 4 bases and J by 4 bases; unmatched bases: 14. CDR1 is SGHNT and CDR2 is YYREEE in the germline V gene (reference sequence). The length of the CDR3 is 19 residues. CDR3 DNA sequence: TGTGCCAGCAGCCCGGGACGGACTAGCGGGAGGCCCGAGGCAGATACGCAGTATTTT. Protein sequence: CASSPGRTSGRPEADTQYF.

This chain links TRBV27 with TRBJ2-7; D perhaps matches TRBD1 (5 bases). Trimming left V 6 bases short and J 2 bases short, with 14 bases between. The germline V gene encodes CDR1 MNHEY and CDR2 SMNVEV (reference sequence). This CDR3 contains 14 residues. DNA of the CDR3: TGTGCCAGCAGCTTGACAGACCAAACCTACGAGCAGTACTTC. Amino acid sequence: CASSLTDQTYEQYF.

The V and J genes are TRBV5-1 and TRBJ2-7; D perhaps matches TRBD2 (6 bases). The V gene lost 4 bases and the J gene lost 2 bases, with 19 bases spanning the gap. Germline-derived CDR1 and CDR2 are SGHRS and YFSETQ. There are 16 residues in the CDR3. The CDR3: CASSGGVVGLPYEQYF. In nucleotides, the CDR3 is TGCGCCAGCAGCGGCGGGGTGGTTGGGCTCCCCTACGAGCAGTACTTC. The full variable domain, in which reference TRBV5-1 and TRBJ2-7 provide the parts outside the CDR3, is KAGVTQTPRYLIKTRGQQVTLSCSPISGHRSVSWYQQTPGQGLQFLFEYFSETQRNKGNFPGRFSGRQFSNSRSEMNVSTLELGDSALYLCASSGGVVGLPYEQYFGPGTRLTVT.

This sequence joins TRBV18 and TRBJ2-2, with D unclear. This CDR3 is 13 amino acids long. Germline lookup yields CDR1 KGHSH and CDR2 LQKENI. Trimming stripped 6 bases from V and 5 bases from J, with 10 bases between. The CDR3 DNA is TGTGCCAGCTCGATTGGGTTTACCGGGGAGCTGTTTTTT. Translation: CASSIGFTGELFF.

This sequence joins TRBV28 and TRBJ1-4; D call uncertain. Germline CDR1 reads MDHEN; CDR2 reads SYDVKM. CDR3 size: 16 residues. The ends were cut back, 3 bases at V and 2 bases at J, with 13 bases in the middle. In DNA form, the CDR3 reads TGTGCCAGCAGTTTCTACACCCCGGCTACTAATGAAAAACTGTTTTTT. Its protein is CASSFYTPATNEKLFF.

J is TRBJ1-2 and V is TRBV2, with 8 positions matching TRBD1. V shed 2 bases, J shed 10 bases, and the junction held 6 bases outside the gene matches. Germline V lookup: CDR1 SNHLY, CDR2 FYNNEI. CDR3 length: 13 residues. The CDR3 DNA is TGTGCCAGCAGTGAACCTCGGACAGGGACCTACACCTTC. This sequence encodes CASSEPRTGTYTF.

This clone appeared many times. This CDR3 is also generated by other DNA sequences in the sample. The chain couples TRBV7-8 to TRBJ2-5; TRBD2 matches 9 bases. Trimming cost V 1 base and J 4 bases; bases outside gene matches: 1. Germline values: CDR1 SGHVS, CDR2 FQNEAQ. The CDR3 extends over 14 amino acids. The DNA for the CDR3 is TGTGCCAGCAGCTTAGAACTAGCGGGAGAGACCCAGTACTTC. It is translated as CASSLELAGETQYF.